This T cell receptor (beta chain) was found in a study of spatial heterogeneity in lung cancer. The CDR3 is made up of 14 amino acids. Trimming removed 2 bases at V and 12 bases at J, with 20 bases between. The sample holds a few counts of this clonotype. The time point denotes: sample taken at primary tumor resection. TCRdb re-derived calls from the 5' RACE reads in MiXCR, one entry per CDR3 protein. The data show around 87,000 distinct CDR3 sequences, approximately 12% seen once. The sequences come from PBMCs, collected at surgery. The receptor was derived from a male donor with early-stage non-small cell lung cancer. The chain links TRBV23-1 to TRBJ2-7; D call uncertain. TRBV23-1 falls under the ORF class, with uncertain function. In DNA, the CDR3 is TGCGCCAGCAGTCAAGGGTGGGCTGTGTTCCGCCGGTACTTC. This codes for CASSQGWAVFRRYF.